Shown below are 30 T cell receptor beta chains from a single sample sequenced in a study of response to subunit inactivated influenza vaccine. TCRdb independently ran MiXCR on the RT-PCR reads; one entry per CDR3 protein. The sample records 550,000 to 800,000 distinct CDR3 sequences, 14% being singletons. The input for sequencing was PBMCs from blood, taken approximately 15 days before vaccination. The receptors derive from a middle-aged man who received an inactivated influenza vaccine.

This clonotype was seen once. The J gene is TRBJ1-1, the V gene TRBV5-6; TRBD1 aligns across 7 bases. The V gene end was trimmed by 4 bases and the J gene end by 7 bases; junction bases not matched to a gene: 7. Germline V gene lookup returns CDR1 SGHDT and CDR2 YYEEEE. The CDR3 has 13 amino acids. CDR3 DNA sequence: TGTGCCAGCAGCGGGGACAGTCCAATTGAAGCTTTCTTT. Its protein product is CASSGDSPIEAFF.

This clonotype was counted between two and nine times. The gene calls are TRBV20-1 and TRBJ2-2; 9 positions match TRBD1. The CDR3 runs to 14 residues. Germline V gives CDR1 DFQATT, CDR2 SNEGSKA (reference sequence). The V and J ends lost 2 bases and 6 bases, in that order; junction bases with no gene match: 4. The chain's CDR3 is CSARRTGEAGELFF. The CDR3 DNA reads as TGCAGTGCTAGACGGACAGGGGAGGCCGGGGAGCTGTTTTTT.

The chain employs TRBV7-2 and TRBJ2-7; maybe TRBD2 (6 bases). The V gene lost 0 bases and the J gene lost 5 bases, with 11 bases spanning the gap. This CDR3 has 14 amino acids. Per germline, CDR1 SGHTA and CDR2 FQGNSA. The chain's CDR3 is CASSLALATHEQYF. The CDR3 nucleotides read TGTGCCAGCAGCTTAGCACTAGCTACCCACGAGCAGTACTTC.

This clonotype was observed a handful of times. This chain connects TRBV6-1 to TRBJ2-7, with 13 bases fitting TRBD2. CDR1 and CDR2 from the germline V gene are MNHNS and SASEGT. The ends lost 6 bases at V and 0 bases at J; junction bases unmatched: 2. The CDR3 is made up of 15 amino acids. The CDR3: CASSRTSGGSYEQYF. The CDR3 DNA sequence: TGTGCCAGCAGCCGGACTAGCGGGGGCTCCTACGAGCAGTACTTC.

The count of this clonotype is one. CDR3 nucleotide sequence: TGCGCCAGCAGCCACGAGGGGGGTAGCTATGGCTACACCTTC. This translates into CASSHEGGSYGYTF. The V call is TRBV5-1, the J call TRBJ1-2, with D tentatively TRBD1 (6 bases). The CDR3 loop spans 14 amino acids. The V and J ends lost 4 bases and 4 bases respectively, with 14 bases between them. The germline V gene has CDR1 SGHRS and CDR2 YFSETQ.

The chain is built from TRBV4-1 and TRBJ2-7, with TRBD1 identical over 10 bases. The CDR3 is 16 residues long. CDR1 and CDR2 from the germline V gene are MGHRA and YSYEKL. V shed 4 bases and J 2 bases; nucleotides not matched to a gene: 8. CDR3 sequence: CASSRSGTGDPYEQYF. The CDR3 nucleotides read TGCGCCAGCAGCCGGTCCGGGACAGGGGATCCCTACGAGCAGTACTTC.

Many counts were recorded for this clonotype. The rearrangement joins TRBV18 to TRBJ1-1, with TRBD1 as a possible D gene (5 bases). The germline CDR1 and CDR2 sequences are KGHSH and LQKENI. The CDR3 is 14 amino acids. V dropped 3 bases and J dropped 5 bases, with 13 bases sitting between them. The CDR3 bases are TGTGCCAGCTCACCTTCCGGGGCAGGGACTGAAGCTTTCTTT. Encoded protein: CASSPSGAGTEAFF.

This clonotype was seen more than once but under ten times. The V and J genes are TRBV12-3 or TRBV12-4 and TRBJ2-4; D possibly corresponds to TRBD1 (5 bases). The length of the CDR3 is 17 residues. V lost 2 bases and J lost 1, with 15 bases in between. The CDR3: CASSLRFAGLAKNIQYF. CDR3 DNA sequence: TGTGCCAGCAGTTTAAGGTTTGCAGGGCTGGCCAAAAACATTCAGTACTTC.

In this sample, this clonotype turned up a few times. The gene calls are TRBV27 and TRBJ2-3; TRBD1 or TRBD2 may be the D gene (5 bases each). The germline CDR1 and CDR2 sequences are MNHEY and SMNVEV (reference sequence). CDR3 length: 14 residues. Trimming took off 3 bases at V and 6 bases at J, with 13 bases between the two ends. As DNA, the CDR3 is TGTGCCAGCAGTTTCCTACTCGGGGCGGATACGCAGTATTTT. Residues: CASSFLLGADTQYF.

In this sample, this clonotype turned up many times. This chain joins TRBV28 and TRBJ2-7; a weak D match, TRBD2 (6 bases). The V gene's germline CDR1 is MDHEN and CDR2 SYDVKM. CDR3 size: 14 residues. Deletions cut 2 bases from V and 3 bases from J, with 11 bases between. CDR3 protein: CASSLGTVDYEQYF. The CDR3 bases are TGTGCCAGCAGTTTAGGGACTGTAGACTACGAGCAGTACTTC.

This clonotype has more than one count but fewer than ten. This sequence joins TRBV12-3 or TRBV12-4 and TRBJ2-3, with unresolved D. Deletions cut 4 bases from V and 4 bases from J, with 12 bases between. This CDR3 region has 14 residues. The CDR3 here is CASSSGFPADTQYF. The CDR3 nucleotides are TGTGCCAGCAGTTCGGGCTTTCCGGCAGATACGCAGTATTTT.

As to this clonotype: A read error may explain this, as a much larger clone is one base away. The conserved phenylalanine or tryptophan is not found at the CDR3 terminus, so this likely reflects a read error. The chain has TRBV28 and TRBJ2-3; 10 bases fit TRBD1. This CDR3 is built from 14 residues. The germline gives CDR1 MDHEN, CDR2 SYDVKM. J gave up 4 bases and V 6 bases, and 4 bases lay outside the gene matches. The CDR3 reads CASSEDRGSDTQYI. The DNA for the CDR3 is TGTGCCAGCAGCGAGGACAGGGGGTCAGATACGCAGTATATT.

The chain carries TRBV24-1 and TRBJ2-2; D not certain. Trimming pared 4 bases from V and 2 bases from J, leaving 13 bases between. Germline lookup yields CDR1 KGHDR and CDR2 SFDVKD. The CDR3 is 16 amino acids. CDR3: CATSDPLSVNTGELFF. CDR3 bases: TGTGCCACCAGTGACCCCCTGAGCGTAAACACCGGGGAGCTGTTTTTT.

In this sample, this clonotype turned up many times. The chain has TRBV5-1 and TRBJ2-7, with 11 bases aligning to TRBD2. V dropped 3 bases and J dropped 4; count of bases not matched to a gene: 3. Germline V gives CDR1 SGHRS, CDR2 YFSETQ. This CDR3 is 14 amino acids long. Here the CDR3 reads CASSSGTSGYEQYF. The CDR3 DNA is TGCGCCAGCAGCTCAGGGACTAGCGGATACGAGCAGTACTTC.

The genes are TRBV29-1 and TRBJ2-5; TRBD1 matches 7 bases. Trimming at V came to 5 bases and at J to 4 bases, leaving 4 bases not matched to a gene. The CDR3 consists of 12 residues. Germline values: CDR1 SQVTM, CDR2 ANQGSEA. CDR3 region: CSVPDRAETQYF. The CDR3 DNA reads TGCAGCGTTCCAGACAGGGCAGAGACCCAGTACTTC.

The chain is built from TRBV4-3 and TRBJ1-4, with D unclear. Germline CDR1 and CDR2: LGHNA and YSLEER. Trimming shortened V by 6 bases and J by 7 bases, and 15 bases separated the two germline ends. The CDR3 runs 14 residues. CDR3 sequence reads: CASSKRGVSEKLFF. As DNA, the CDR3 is TGCGCCAGCAGTAAACGGGGAGTGAGTGAAAAACTGTTTTTT.

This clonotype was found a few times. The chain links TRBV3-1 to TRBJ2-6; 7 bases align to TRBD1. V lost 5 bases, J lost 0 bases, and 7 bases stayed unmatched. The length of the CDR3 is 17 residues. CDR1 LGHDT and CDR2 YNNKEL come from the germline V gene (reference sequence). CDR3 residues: CASSRDSASSGANVLTF. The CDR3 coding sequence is TGTGCCAGCAGCAGGGACAGTGCCAGCTCTGGGGCCAACGTCCTGACTTTC.

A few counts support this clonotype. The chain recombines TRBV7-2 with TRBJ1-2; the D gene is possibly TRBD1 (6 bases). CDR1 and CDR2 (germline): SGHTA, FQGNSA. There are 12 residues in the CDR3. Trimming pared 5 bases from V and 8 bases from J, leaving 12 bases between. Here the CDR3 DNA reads TGTGCCAGCAGCCCACAGGGAAAAGGCTACACCTTC. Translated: CASSPQGKGYTF.

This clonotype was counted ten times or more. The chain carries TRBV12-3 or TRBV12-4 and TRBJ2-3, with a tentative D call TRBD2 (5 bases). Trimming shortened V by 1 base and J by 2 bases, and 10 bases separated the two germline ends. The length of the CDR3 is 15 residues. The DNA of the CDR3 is TGTGCCAGCAGTTTAGGGCTGCTAGCCACAGATACGCAGTATTTT. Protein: CASSLGLLATDTQYF.

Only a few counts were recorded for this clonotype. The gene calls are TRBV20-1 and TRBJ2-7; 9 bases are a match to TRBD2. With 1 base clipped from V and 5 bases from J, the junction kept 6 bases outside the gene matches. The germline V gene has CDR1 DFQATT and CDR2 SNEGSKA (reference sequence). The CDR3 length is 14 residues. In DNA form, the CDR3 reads TGCAGTGCTAGAGTAATAGCGGGAGTCAACGAGCAGTACTTC. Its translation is CSARVIAGVNEQYF.

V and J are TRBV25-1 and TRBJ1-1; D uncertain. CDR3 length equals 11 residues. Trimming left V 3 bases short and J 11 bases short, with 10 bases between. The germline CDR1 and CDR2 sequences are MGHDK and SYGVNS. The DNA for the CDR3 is TGTGCCAGCAGTGACCGGGAGACCGCTTTCTTT. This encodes CASSDRETAFF.

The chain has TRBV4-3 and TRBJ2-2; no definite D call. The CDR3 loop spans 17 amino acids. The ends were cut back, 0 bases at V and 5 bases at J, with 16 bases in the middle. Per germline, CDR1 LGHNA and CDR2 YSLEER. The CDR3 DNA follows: TGCGCCAGCAGCCAAGACATCCCCTTTACATCTACCGGGGAGCTGTTTTTT. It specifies CASSQDIPFTSTGELFF.

CDR3 DNA sequence: TGTGCCAGCAGTTACTCGAAAACCGTTAACTACGAGCAGTACTTC. Its translation: CASSYSKTVNYEQYF. J is TRBJ2-7 and V is TRBV6-5; D call uncertain. V lost 0 bases and J 3 bases, leaving 12 bases between the germline ends. This CDR3 contains 15 residues. The germline CDR1 and CDR2 sequences are MNHEY and SVGAGI.

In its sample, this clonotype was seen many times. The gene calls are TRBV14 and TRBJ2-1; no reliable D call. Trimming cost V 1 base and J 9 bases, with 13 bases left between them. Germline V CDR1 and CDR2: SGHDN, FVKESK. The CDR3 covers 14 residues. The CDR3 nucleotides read TGTGCCAGCAGCCAAGGTCTTCGGTTCAGTGAGCAGTTCTTC. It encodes CASSQGLRFSEQFF.

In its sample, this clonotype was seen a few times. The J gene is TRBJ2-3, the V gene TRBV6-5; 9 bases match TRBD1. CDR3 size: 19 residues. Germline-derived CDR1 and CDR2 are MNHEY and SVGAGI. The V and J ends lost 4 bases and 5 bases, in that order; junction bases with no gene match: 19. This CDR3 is CASSLTGTGSSRERDTQYF. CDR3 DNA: TGTGCCAGCAGTTTGACCGGGACAGGGTCAAGTCGGGAGCGAGATACGCAGTATTTT.

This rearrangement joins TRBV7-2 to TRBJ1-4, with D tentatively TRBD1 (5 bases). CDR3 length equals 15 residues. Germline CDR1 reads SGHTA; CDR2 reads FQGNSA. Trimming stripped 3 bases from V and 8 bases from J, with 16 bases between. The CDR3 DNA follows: TGTGCCAGCAGCTTGTCGGGGGGATTTTTCGAAAAACTGTTTTTT. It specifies CASSLSGGFFEKLFF.

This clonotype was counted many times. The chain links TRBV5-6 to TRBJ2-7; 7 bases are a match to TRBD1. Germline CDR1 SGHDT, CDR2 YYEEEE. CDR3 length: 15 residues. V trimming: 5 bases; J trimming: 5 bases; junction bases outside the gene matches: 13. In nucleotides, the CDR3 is TGTGCCAGCAGTTCACAACAGGGGTTCGACCACGAGCAGTACTTC. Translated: CASSSQQGFDHEQYF.

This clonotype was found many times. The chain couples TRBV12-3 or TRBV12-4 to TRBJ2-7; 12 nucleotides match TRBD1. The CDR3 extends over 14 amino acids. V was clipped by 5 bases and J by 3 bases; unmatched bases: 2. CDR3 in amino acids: CASSGTGGYYEQYF. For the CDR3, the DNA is TGTGCCAGCAGTGGGACAGGGGGCTACTACGAGCAGTACTTC.

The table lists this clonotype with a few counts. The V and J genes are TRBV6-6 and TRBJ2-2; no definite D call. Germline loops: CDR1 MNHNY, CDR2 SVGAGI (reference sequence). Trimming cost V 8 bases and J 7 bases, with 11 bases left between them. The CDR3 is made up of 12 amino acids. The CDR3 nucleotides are TGTGCCAGCCGCGGCGTAAACGGGGAGCTGTTTTTT. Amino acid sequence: CASRGVNGELFF.

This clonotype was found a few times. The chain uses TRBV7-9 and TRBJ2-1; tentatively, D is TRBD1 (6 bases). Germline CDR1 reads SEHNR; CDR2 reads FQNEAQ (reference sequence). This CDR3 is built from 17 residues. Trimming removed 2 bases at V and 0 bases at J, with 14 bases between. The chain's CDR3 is CASSLLPGVSSYNEQFF. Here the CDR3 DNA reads TGTGCCAGCAGCTTACTTCCAGGGGTTAGCTCCTACAATGAGCAGTTCTTC.